This paragraph covers one TCR beta chain sequence. This clone was recorded once. It lacks a known antigen. Per-base quality was not reported, and no clone a single base away is much larger than it. Reading the label with the study, this specimen's time point is: baseline before first vaccination. The vaccinee samples were drawn from two UK trials, COV001 and COV002, one of which was a single-blind randomized controlled phase 2/3 trial testing AZD1222 (ChAdOx1 nCoV-19) in healthy adults. Trial participant PBMC samples were collected at day 0 and day 28 after the second dose for TCRbeta chain sequencing. This specimen comes from a study of T cell responses to AZD1222 COVID-19 vaccine (dated by TCRdb to 2020 to 2023). A note on the overall study: AZD1222 recipients whose second dose came at about 4 weeks and those whose second dose came at about 12 weeks were combined into one group, since spike-specific TCR depth and breadth did not differ between the two schedules. TCR sequencing covered 233 trial participants: 200 to 210 given two doses of AZD1222 and about 26 given two doses of MenACWY control vaccine. Trial participants were enrolled by age into subgroups of 18-55, 56-69 and 70-plus years, and approximately 150, 30 and 60 TCR-sequenced participants, respectively, were included in these subgroups.

The investigation overall reported the following: CD4 TCRs associated with the vaccine covered the entire spike protein, and the dominant responses were in regions 160-218 and 743-854. Conclusions about previously exposed vaccinees were limited because only six or seven AZD1222 recipients were SARS-CoV-2 seropositive at baseline. After two AZD1222 doses, both the breadth and the depth of spike-specific TCRs were significantly higher than at day 0 and than in MenACWY recipients. Because no day 14 peak-response samples were available, repertoires were characterized only after the peak T cell response. In the small 56-69-year group, the increase in depth fell short of significance, most likely because of low power. Nearly half of unique spike-specific TCRs reportedly recognized epitopes outside regions mutated in the B.1.351 and B.1.1.7 variants. Most participants were white British and females outnumbered males, and the authors suggested that clonal diversity may have been underestimated.

The CDR3 regions of human TCRbeta chains were subjected to immunosequencing. The published analysis was carried out like this. Repertoire TCRs were matched against a reference library of SARS-CoV-2-specific TCRs generated with the MIRA antigen-specificity platform. Breadth meant the fraction of unique TCRs that were SARS-CoV-2-associated, whereas depth meant the fraction of total T cells that were SARS-CoV-2-associated. Using the MIRA data, every spike-specific TCR was mapped to the spike region that the TCR reacted to and assigned to either a CD4 or a CD8 class. Log10-transformed breadth and depth values were compared by one-way ANOVA with Sidak's multiple comparisons tests. Held by TCRdb, this immuneACCESS table contains in-frame sequences only and omits some clones. Under half of the omission traces to an unresolved V gene where checked; the cause of the rest is unknown. From that table come the V and J calls and clone size; the DNA was used to work out D and trimming. The sample profile shows more than 150,000 clones; roughly 93% of them were found once. The ten biggest clones cover 0.99% of the sample.

This sample comprised peripheral blood, obtained on day 0 of AZD1222 vaccination. The TCR was taken from an adult in good health.

DNA sequence: TGTGCCAGCAGCAGGGGGGTTAGGACAGTGAGCTCCTACGAGCAGTACTTC. Translated, it reads CASSRGVRTVSSYEQYF. Rearrangement joined TRBV21-1 to TRBJ2-7. TRBV21-1 represents a pseudogene. Reading from cysteine to phenylalanine, the CDR3 counts 17 amino acids. Only CDR3 DNA is held: 51 bases, read in frame from base 1.